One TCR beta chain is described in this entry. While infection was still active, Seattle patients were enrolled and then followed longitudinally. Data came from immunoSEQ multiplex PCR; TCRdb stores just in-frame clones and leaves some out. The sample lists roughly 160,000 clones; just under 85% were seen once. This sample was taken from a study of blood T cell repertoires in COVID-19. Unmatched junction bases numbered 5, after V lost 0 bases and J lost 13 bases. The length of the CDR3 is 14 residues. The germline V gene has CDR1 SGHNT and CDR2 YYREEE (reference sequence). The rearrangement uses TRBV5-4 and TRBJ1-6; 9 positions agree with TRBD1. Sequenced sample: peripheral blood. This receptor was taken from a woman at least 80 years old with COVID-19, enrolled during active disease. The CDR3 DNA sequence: TGTGCCAGCAGCTTGGTTGGGACAGGGCAGCCCCTCCACTTT. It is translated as CASSLVGTGQPLHF.